The rows below give T cell receptor beta chains drawn from one sample of a study of cytomegalovirus exposure and HLA in healthy donors. Produced via immunoSEQ multiplex PCR; TCRdb's table is partial and in-frame only. The sample records about 82,000 clones, more than 55% being singletons. Input material: PBMCs. Source of these receptors: a woman between 50 and 59 years old in good health and CMV-seropositive. CDR3s include the opening cysteine and the closing phenylalanine or tryptophan. A D gene is named only where the DNA matches it firmly. Clone size is given for some rows only: seen once, a few or many times, or a class if the clone is expanded.

>TRBJ2-7|-|-|TRBV11-2
CASSLAGKVTYEQYF
TGTGCCAGCAGCTTAGCAGGGAAAGTTACCTACGAGCAGTACTTC
>TRBJ2-2|TRBD1|-|TRBV28
CATVRGQSTGELFF
TGTGCCACCGTTAGGGGGCAATCGACCGGGGAGCTGTTTTTT
>TRBJ2-2|TRBD2|few|TRBV7-6
CASSTNHRLAGGNTGELFF
TGTGCCAGCAGCACCAACCACCGACTAGCGGGGGGGAACACCGGGGAGCTGTTTTTT
>TRBJ2-5|-|-|TRBV11-2
CASSFGGRLGETQYF
TGTGCCAGCAGCTTCGGGGGGCGATTGGGAGAGACCCAGTACTTC
>TRBJ1-5|-|-|TRBV5-3
CARSLTFYPRADNQPQHF
TGTGCCAGAAGCTTGACTTTCTACCCCAGGGCGGATAATCAGCCCCAGCATTTT
>TRBJ2-1|-|-|TRBV5-6
CASSLGSSSYNEQFF
TGTGCCAGCAGCTTGGGCTCCAGCTCCTACAATGAGCAGTTCTTC
>TRBJ2-7|-|-|TRBV2
CASSSKGGFEEQYF
TGTGCCAGCAGTTCCAAGGGGGGGTTTGAGGAGCAGTACTTC
>TRBJ2-7|-|-|TRBV30
CAWSVGGHTQYF
TGTGCATGGAGTGTAGGTGGGCATACGCAGTACTTC
>TRBJ1-1|-|-|TRBV6-5
CASSFEGRTEAFF
TGTGCCAGCAGTTTCGAGGGCCGCACTGAAGCTTTCTTT
>TRBJ2-7|-|-|TRBV30
CAWSTGRSYEQYF
TGTGCCTGGAGTACAGGGCGCTCCTACGAGCAGTACTTC
>TRBJ1-1|TRBD1|-|TRBV5-4
CASSFKDRGGTEAFF
TGTGCCAGCAGCTTTAAGGACAGGGGAGGCACTGAAGCTTTCTTT
>TRBJ1-2|-|-|TRBV2
CASSDQALYGYTF
TGTGCCAGCAGTGATCAGGCCCTCTATGGCTACACCTTC
>TRBJ2-7|-|few|TRBV7-2
CASSSTSSYEQYF
TGTGCCAGCAGCTCTACGAGCTCCTACGAGCAGTACTTC
>TRBJ1-4|-|-|TRBV11-2
CASSLRGNGGEKLFF
TGTGCCAGCAGCCTAAGGGGGAATGGGGGTGAAAAACTGTTTTTT
>TRBJ2-5|-|-|TRBV28
CASSSVEQYF
TGTGCCAGCAGTTCGGTAGAGCAGTACTTC
>TRBJ1-2|-|-|TRBV7-2
CASSLVAAGGYTF
TGTGCCAGCAGCTTAGTAGCAGCCGGTGGCTACACCTTC
>TRBJ2-1|TRBD1|few|TRBV28
CASSWDRSSYNEQFF
TGTGCCAGCAGCTGGGACAGGAGCTCCTACAATGAGCAGTTCTTC
>TRBJ1-1|-|-|TRBV18
CASSPRVPGGNTEAFF
TGTGCCAGCTCACCACGGGTTCCGGGGGGGAACACTGAAGCTTTCTTT
>TRBJ1-2|-|-|TRBV7-8
CASSLVMERLTSLSYGYTF
TGTGCCAGCAGCTTAGTTATGGAGCGCCTCACTTCTTTGAGCTATGGCTACACCTTC
>TRBJ2-3|TRBD2|few|TRBV11-1
CASSGASGGGQDTQYF
TGTGCCAGCAGCGGCGCTAGCGGGGGGGGGCAAGATACGCAGTATTTT
>TRBJ1-1|TRBD1|-|TRBV28
CASSNDRAAFF
TGTGCCAGCAGTAACGACAGGGCGGCTTTCTTT
>TRBJ1-2|TRBD1|-|TRBV30
CAWNLWGQGNYGYTF
TGTGCCTGGAACCTTTGGGGACAGGGGAACTATGGCTACACCTTC
>TRBJ1-1|-|-|TRBV28
CASSSTGIGAEAFF
TGTGCCAGCAGTTCCACAGGGATAGGGGCTGAAGCTTTCTTT
>TRBJ2-4|-|-|TRBV5-4
CASSLAGDGKNIQYF
TGTGCCAGCAGCTTGGCCGGGGATGGCAAAAACATTCAGTACTTC
>TRBJ2-3|-|few|TRBV10-2
CASSELVEDTQYF
TGCGCCAGCAGTGAGTTGGTCGAGGATACGCAGTATTTT
>TRBJ1-2|-|-|TRBV5-5
CASSSSRTTVNYGYTF
TGTGCCAGCAGCTCCTCGAGGACTACAGTTAACTATGGCTACACCTTC
>TRBJ2-3|-|-|TRBV11-2
CASSLDPADTQYF
TGTGCCAGCAGCTTAGATCCCGCAGATACGCAGTATTTT
>TRBJ1-1|-|-|TRBV4-3
CASSPRRGSWEAFF
TGCGCCAGCAGCCCTCGCCGGGGGAGTTGGGAAGCTTTCTTT
>TRBJ1-2|-|-|TRBV28
CASSFSPSNYGYTF
TGTGCCAGCAGTTTTTCCCCCTCTAACTATGGCTACACCTTC
>TRBJ2-2|-|-|TRBV11-2
CASSLMAVAGELFF
TGTGCCAGCAGCTTAATGGCGGTTGCCGGGGAGCTGTTTTTT
>TRBJ2-7|TRBD1|-|TRBV6-5
CASSSVRDSYEQYF
TGTGCCAGCAGTAGTGTCCGGGACAGCTACGAGCAGTACTTC
>TRBJ1-2|-|-|TRBV7-3
CASSQTGYGYTF
TGTGCCAGCAGCCAGACAGGCTATGGCTACACCTTC
>TRBJ2-5|-|-|TRBV20-1
CSARARETQYF
TGCAGTGCTAGAGCTAGGGAGACCCAGTACTTC
>TRBJ1-5|-|-|TRBV5-8
CASSLSVYSNQPQHF
TGTGCCAGCAGCCTCTCGGTCTATAGCAATCAGCCCCAGCATTTT
>TRBJ1-1|TRBD1|once|TRBV5-1
CASHGQENTEAFF
TGCGCCAGCCACGGACAGGAGAACACTGAAGCTTTCTTT
>TRBJ1-2|-|-|TRBV5-5
CASSLVSSASGYTF
TGTGCCAGCAGCTTGGTTTCCTCAGCGTCTGGCTACACCTTC
>TRBJ2-5|TRBD1|-|TRBV5-1
CASSYPGTANQETQYF
TGCGCCAGCAGCTACCCCGGGACAGCAAATCAAGAGACCCAGTACTTC
>TRBJ2-2|TRBD2|-|TRBV7-2
CASSFGGARGTGELFF
TGTGCCAGCAGCTTCGGGGGGGCCCGGGGCACCGGGGAGCTGTTTTTT
>TRBJ1-2|-|-|TRBV5-1
CASSSNREGNGYTF
TGCGCCAGCAGCTCGAACAGGGAGGGGAATGGCTACACCTTC
>TRBJ2-7|TRBD1|few|TRBV2
CASSAGQAAPSYEQYF
TGTGCCAGCAGTGCGGGACAGGCGGCTCCTTCCTACGAGCAGTACTTC
>TRBJ2-3|-|-|TRBV4-2
CASSQDNRGLSTDTQYF
TGTGCCAGCAGCCAAGATAATCGGGGACTCAGCACAGATACGCAGTATTTT
>TRBJ2-1|TRBD2|-|TRBV5-4
CASSFSGGSSYNEQFF
TGTGCCAGCAGTTTTAGCGGGGGGTCCTCCTACAATGAGCAGTTCTTC
>TRBJ1-1|-|-|TRBV7-3
CASSPVGGGNTEAFF
TGTGCCAGCAGCCCGGTCGGAGGTGGGAACACTGAAGCTTTCTTT
>TRBJ1-2|TRBD1|few|TRBV19
CATSPRDRGPGYTF
TGTGCCACCAGCCCCCGGGACAGGGGGCCTGGCTACACCTTC
>TRBJ2-2|TRBD2|-|TRBV27
CASSFLAGVTGELFF
TGTGCCAGCAGTTTTCTAGCGGGGGTCACCGGGGAGCTGTTTTTT